This record covers a single TCR beta chain. Generated by immunoSEQ multiplex PCR, the TCRdb table keeps only in-frame clones and is missing some. The profile shows hundreds of thousands of clones, around 89% of them singletons. This record comes from a study of blood T cell repertoires in COVID-19. As for the study in general: Samples representing acute and convalescent COVID-19 were sourced from the United States, Italy and Spain.

The CDR3 runs 15 residues. V shed 6 bases, J shed 4 bases, and the junction held 8 bases outside the gene matches. The V gene's germline CDR1 is SGHAT and CDR2 FQNNGV. Recovery meant two consecutive negative NP/OP PCR tests, professional clearance, or resolved symptoms. This clonotype was obtained from a man aged 30 to 39 who had recovered from COVID-19. The sample taken for sequencing was PBMCs or T cells enriched from blood (not recorded which). The chain recombines TRBV11-2 with TRBJ2-1; 8 bases fit TRBD2. CDR3 nucleotide sequence: TGTGCCAGCAGTCGTAGCGGGACACGGTACAATGAGCAGTTCTTC. Its protein product is CASSRSGTRYNEQFF.